The 20 T cell receptor beta chains in this list originate from one sample, sequenced in a study of OX40 agonist ivuxolimab in advanced cancers. Libraries were prepared by immunoSEQ multiplex PCR; TCRdb keeps only in-frame clonotypes and omits some of them. There are 65,000 to 90,000 clones in the sample; roughly four fifths occur only once, and about 5% lies in the top ten. Specimen: CD4+ or CD8+ T cells sorted from blood, collected in a trial of the OX40 agonist ivuxolimab. The origin of the receptors is an adult with an advanced solid tumor such as melanoma, head and neck, liver or kidney cancer.

V and J are TRBV5-1 and TRBJ2-3; D might be TRBD1 (5 bases). Per germline, CDR1 SGHRS and CDR2 YFSETQ. The CDR3 runs 16 residues. The V gene lost 0 bases and the J gene lost 2 bases, with 13 bases spanning the gap. CDR3 coding DNA: TGCGCCAGCAGCTTGGCCGATAAAGGGGCCACAGATACGCAGTATTTT. Translation: CASSLADKGATDTQYF. Based on the CDR3 plus reference TRBV5-1 and TRBJ2-3, the full variable domain is KAGVTQTPRYLIKTRGQQVTLSCSPISGHRSVSWYQQTPGQGLQFLFEYFSETQRNKGNFPGRFSGRQFSNSRSEMNVSTLELGDSALYLCASSLADKGATDTQYFGPGTRLTVL.

This clone turned up a few times. The chain employs TRBV10-1 and TRBJ1-5, with a possible D match to TRBD1 (5 bases). The CDR3 length is 14 residues. With 4 bases removed from V and 6 bases from J, the gap between germline ends came to 13 bases. In germline, CDR1 is WNHNN, CDR2 SYGVQD (reference sequence). CDR3 protein: CASSGSQGSQPQHF. The DNA of the CDR3 is TGCGCCAGCAGTGGTTCCCAGGGATCTCAGCCCCAGCATTTT.

The chain carries TRBV2 and TRBJ1-4, with 8 nucleotides matching TRBD1. The length of the CDR3 is 14 residues. Germline trimming cut 5 bases from V and 5 bases from J; bases unmatched to any gene: 4. CDR1 is SNHLY, CDR2 FYNNEI, per germline. CDR3 nucleotide sequence: TGTGCCAGCAGTAAACAGGGGGGGAATGAAAAACTGTTTTTT. Translating it yields CASSKQGGNEKLFF. The full variable domain, rest sourced from reference TRBV2 and TRBJ1-4, is EPEVTQTPSHQVTQMGQEVILRCVPISNHLYFYWYRQILGQKVEFLVSFYNNEISEKSEIFDDQFSVERPDGSNFTLKIRSTKLEDSAMYFCASSKQGGNEKLFFGSGTQLSVL.

This clone was observed once. The chain is built from TRBV12-5 and TRBJ2-7; 10 bases map to TRBD1. The V gene's germline CDR1 is LGHNT and CDR2 FRNRAP. This CDR3 has 16 amino acids. V trimming: 1 base; J trimming: 5 bases; junction bases outside the gene matches: 8. CDR3 sequence reads: CASGLAPGQGTHEQYF. CDR3 in DNA: TGTGCTAGTGGTTTGGCTCCGGGACAGGGGACCCACGAGCAGTACTTC.

The chain carries TRBV2 and TRBJ2-1, with TRBD2 matching 8 bases. The CDR3 spans 15 residues. Unmatched junction bases numbered 11, after V lost 5 bases and J lost 8 bases. Germline V CDR1 and CDR2: SNHLY, FYNNEI. The CDR3 here is CASSPIAGMRHEQFF. CDR3 nucleotides: TGTGCCAGCAGTCCGATAGCGGGAATGCGGCATGAGCAGTTCTTC.

The chain couples TRBV6-5 to TRBJ1-1; 7 bases align to TRBD1. The CDR3 runs to 16 residues. V trimming: 4 bases; J trimming: 8 bases; junction bases outside the gene matches: 16. Germline lookup yields CDR1 MNHEY and CDR2 SVGAGI. This CDR3 reads CASSSPGGEGRGEAFF. The CDR3 DNA reads as TGTGCCAGCAGTTCCCCAGGGGGAGAGGGAAGGGGAGAAGCTTTCTTT.

V gene TRBV6-4 combines with J gene TRBJ2-1; D ambiguous. The CDR3 loop spans 13 amino acids. V was pared by 6 bases and J by 1 base, with 7 bases between. Germline V gene data show CDR1 as MRHNA and CDR2 as SNTAGT. The CDR3: CASSLDSYNEQFF. DNA of the CDR3: TGTGCCAGCAGCCTAGATTCCTACAATGAGCAGTTCTTC.

The chain couples TRBV7-2 to TRBJ2-3; TRBD2 matches 8 bases. CDR3 size: 14 residues. Looked up from germline, CDR1 is SGHTA and CDR2 is FQGNSA. The V and J ends lost 5 bases and 6 bases, in that order; junction bases with no gene match: 7. The CDR3 nucleotides are TGTGCCAGCAGCCAGAGCGGGAGTGGTGATACGCAGTATTTT. It specifies CASSQSGSGDTQYF. The full variable domain, with the rest looked up from reference TRBV7-2 and TRBJ2-3, is GAGVSQSPSNKVTEKGKDVELRCDPISGHTALYWYRQSLGQGLEFLIYFQGNSAPDKSGLPSDRFSAERTGGSVSTLTIQRTQQEDSAVYLCASSQSGSGDTQYFGPGTRLTVL.

This chain links TRBV5-1 with TRBJ1-1; D not resolved. Trimming took off 0 bases at V and 1 base at J, with 7 bases between the two ends. The germline V gene encodes CDR1 SGHRS and CDR2 YFSETQ. CDR3 length: 14 amino acids. The CDR3 sequence: CASSLGQPNTEAFF. For the CDR3, the DNA is TGCGCCAGCAGCTTGGGACAACCGAACACTGAAGCTTTCTTT.

A few counts support this clone. This chain joins TRBV11-2 and TRBJ1-3; no definite D call. The germline gives CDR1 SGHAT, CDR2 FQNNGV. V was shortened by 5 bases and J by 9 bases, with 8 bases between the two germline ends. The CDR3 spans 11 residues. Here the CDR3 DNA reads TGTGCCAGCAGCCCGAGAGTCACCATATATTTT. This encodes CASSPRVTIYF.

The V call is TRBV5-6, the J call TRBJ2-1; no reliable D call. The germline CDR1 and CDR2 sequences are SGHDT and YYEEEE. CDR3 size: 13 residues. Trimming removed 4 bases from V and 8 bases from J, with 13 bases in between. CDR3 protein: CASSPASFHEQFF. In DNA form, the CDR3 reads TGTGCCAGCAGCCCCGCTAGTTTCCATGAGCAGTTCTTC. The entire variable domain, with the rest obtained from reference TRBV5-6 and TRBJ2-1, is as follows: DAGVTQSPTHLIKTRGQQVTLRCSPKSGHDTVSWYQQALGQGPQFIFQYYEEEERQRGNFPDRFSGHQFPNYSSELNVNALLLGDSALYLCASSPASFHEQFFGPGTRLTVL.

The rearrangement links TRBV29-1 to TRBJ2-7; no definite D call. Per germline, CDR1 SQVTM and CDR2 ANQGSEA. V lost 7 bases, J lost 6 bases, and 13 bases lay in between. The CDR3 has 11 residues. CDR3 nucleotide sequence: TGCAGCGCCCTACGGGCAGGCGAGCAGTACTTC. Protein: CSALRAGEQYF.

This clone was counted between two and nine times. In DNA, the CDR3 is TGTGCCAGCAGCTTAGTGGGGGCCGGGGAGCTGTTTTTT. The encoded protein is CASSLVGAGELFF. This chain connects TRBV11-2 to TRBJ2-2, with D possibly called TRBD1 or TRBD2 (5 bases each). CDR3 length: 13 amino acids. Germline V gene data show CDR1 as SGHAT and CDR2 as FQNNGV. V lost 1 base and J 6 bases, leaving 6 bases between the germline ends.

The chain employs TRBV29-1 and TRBJ2-2; tentative D call: TRBD1 (6 bases). The CDR3 totals 12 residues. Trimming removed 6 bases at V and 4 bases at J, with 9 bases between. Germline V gene lookup returns CDR1 SQVTM and CDR2 ANQGSEA. CDR3 amino acids: CSVDRSTGELFF. Written as DNA, the CDR3 is TGCAGCGTGGACAGAAGCACCGGGGAGCTGTTTTTT.

The chain uses TRBV28 and TRBJ2-7, with a weak D call TRBD2 (5 bases). This CDR3 contains 14 residues. The V gene's germline CDR1 is MDHEN and CDR2 SYDVKM. The V end lost 4 bases, the J end lost 3 bases, and 13 bases lay between the germline ends. CDR3 nucleotide sequence: TGTGCCAGCAGTTCCCCCGGACTCCTCTACGAGCAGTACTTC. This translates into CASSSPGLLYEQYF.

V and J are TRBV11-2 and TRBJ1-5; no reliable D call. Trimming left V 0 bases short and J 0 bases short, with 9 bases between. The CDR3 loop spans 16 amino acids. Germline-derived CDR1 and CDR2 are SGHAT and FQNNGV. CDR3 region: CASSLDWRNSNQPQHF. The CDR3, as DNA: TGTGCCAGCAGCTTAGATTGGCGGAATAGCAATCAGCCCCAGCATTTT.

The chain combines TRBV15 with TRBJ1-2; D is ambiguous. Germline CDR1 is LNHNV and CDR2 is YYDKDF (reference sequence). The germline V and J ends were trimmed by 0 bases and 8 bases, with 22 bases remaining between them. The CDR3 has 17 amino acids. The CDR3 sequence is CATSRDLNPGPAGGYTF. The CDR3 nucleotides are TGTGCCACCAGCAGAGATCTCAACCCGGGTCCCGCGGGAGGCTACACCTTC.

V usage is TRBV6-1 and J usage is TRBJ2-3; possibly TRBD2 for D (5 bases). Trimming shortened V by 7 bases and J by 6 bases, and 14 bases separated the two germline ends. Germline V gene lookup returns CDR1 MNHNS and CDR2 SASEGT. The CDR3 contains 13 residues. The CDR3 DNA reads as TGTGCCAGCAAGGAGGCTGCCGTGGATACGCAGTATTTT. Amino acid sequence: CASKEAAVDTQYF.

The V call is TRBV5-1, the J call TRBJ2-2; 7 bases align to TRBD2. CDR1 and CDR2 (germline): SGHRS, YFSETQ. This CDR3 is 19 amino acids long. The V gene end was trimmed by 0 bases and the J gene end by 0 bases; junction bases not matched to a gene: 11. CDR3 DNA: TGCGCCAGCAGCTTGGAGCCCAGCGGGGCAACTACGAACACCGGGGAGCTGTTTTTT. Protein sequence: CASSLEPSGATTNTGELFF.

The J gene is TRBJ1-2, the V gene TRBV10-3; the D is unclear. Trimming took 3 bases from V and 8 from J, leaving 13 bases between them. This CDR3 has 13 residues. Germline V lookup: CDR1 ENHRY, CDR2 SYGVKD. The DNA for the CDR3 is TGTGCCATCAGTGATATGGGGTACGGGGGCTACACCTTC. Translating it yields CAISDMGYGGYTF.